Presented here are 16 T cell receptor beta chains from one specimen sequenced in a study of OX40 agonist ivuxolimab in advanced cancers. Some clones are missing from TCRdb's copy, which holds only in-frame ones; the method was immunoSEQ multiplex PCR. The table has nearly 80,000 clones, around 94% seen once. Sequencing was performed on CD4+ or CD8+ T cells sorted from blood, taken in a trial of the OX40 agonist ivuxolimab. The receptors stem from an adult with an advanced solid tumor such as melanoma, head and neck, liver or kidney cancer.

The rearrangement joins TRBV11-2 to TRBJ2-7, with a weak D call TRBD1 (6 bases). Per the germline V gene, CDR1 is SGHAT and CDR2 is FQNNGV. With 5 bases removed from V and 3 bases from J, the gap between germline ends came to 14 bases. This CDR3 region has 14 residues. The CDR3 DNA follows: TGTGCCAGCAGCCAAATGGCAGGGGACTACGAGCAGTACTTC. Translating gives CASSQMAGDYEQYF.

This sequence joins TRBV6-6 and TRBJ1-1; weak D call: TRBD1 (5 bases). V gave up 2 bases and J gave up 6 bases, with 7 bases separating them. The CDR3 is made up of 12 amino acids. Germline V gives CDR1 MNHNY, CDR2 SVGAGI (reference sequence). CDR3: CASSYGTAEAFF. CDR3 sequence (DNA): TGTGCCAGCAGTTACGGGACGGCTGAAGCTTTCTTT.

This clone was seen only once. The rearrangement links TRBV5-1 to TRBJ2-5; D is undetermined. Germline V gene data show CDR1 as SGHRS and CDR2 as YFSETQ. This CDR3 comprises 16 residues. Deletions cut 0 bases from V and 2 bases from J, with 14 bases between. CDR3 sequence: CASSLVSPRSQETQYF. The DNA for the CDR3 is TGCGCCAGCAGCTTGGTCTCCCCCCGGAGTCAAGAGACCCAGTACTTC.

The V call is TRBV28, the J call TRBJ2-2, with D uncertain. The CDR3 loop spans 14 amino acids. Trimming removed 2 bases at V and 8 bases at J, with 12 bases between. Germline CDR1 reads MDHEN; CDR2 reads SYDVKM. CDR3 DNA: TGTGCCAGCAGTTTAAGCCCCCGTGGAGGGGAGCTGTTTTTT. Residues: CASSLSPRGGELFF.

The V and J genes are TRBV4-1 and TRBJ2-1; D uncertain. Trimming cost V 2 bases and J 3 bases, with 20 bases left between them. Germline CDR1 MGHRA, CDR2 YSYEKL. The CDR3 totals 18 residues. CDR3 residues: CASSQPKQGTLGYNEQFF. CDR3 nucleotide sequence: TGCGCCAGCAGCCAACCGAAACAAGGAACTCTCGGCTACAATGAGCAGTTCTTC.

This clone was seen more than once but under ten times. This sequence joins TRBV4-2 and TRBJ2-5; 11 bases are a match to TRBD2. V lost 0 bases and J lost 11; bases outside the gene matches: 11. Germline V lookup: CDR1 LGHNA, CDR2 YNFKEQ. The CDR3 has 16 residues. CDR3 sequence (DNA): TGTGCCAGCAGCCAAGAAGGAGGGACTAGCGGCCTTGGGCAGTACTTC. It encodes CASSQEGGTSGLGQYF.

V gene TRBV7-8 combines with J gene TRBJ1-1; tentative D call: TRBD1 (5 bases). Germline CDR1 reads SGHVS; CDR2 reads FQNEAQ. This CDR3 contains 17 residues. Trimming left V 1 base short and J 4 bases short, with 19 bases between. The CDR3 region has the DNA TGTGCCAGCAGCTTAGGAATCGGTCGGGGGAGAGTCACTGAAGCTTTCTTT. Translating gives CASSLGIGRGRVTEAFF.

The chain recombines TRBV9 with TRBJ1-2; 10 nucleotides match TRBD1. The CDR3 has 15 residues. Germline values: CDR1 SGDLS, CDR2 YYNGEE. Losses at the gene ends were 3 bases for V and 5 bases for J; bases not matched to a gene: 7. In nucleotides, the CDR3 is TGTGCCAGCAGCGGACAGGGGGCGGGTGGATATGGCTACACCTTC. It specifies CASSGQGAGGYGYTF. Complete variable domain (other parts from reference TRBV9 and TRBJ1-2): DSGVTQTPKHLITATGQRVTLRCSPRSGDLSVYWYQQSLDQGLQFLIQYYNGEERAKGNILERFSAQQFPDLHSELNLSSLELGDSALYFCASSGQGAGGYGYTFGSGTRLTVV.

The chain combines TRBV7-3 with TRBJ2-5; no clear D gene. This CDR3 contains 14 residues. The germline V gene encodes CDR1 SGHTA and CDR2 FQGTGA. V dropped 5 bases and J dropped 1 base, with 11 bases sitting between them. The CDR3 sequence is CASSPMGSQETQYF. The CDR3 DNA follows: TGTGCCAGCAGCCCCATGGGCAGCCAAGAGACCCAGTACTTC.

The chain carries TRBV5-4 and TRBJ2-3; D possibly uses TRBD1 or TRBD2 (5 bases each). V shed 2 bases and J shed 5 bases, with 9 bases lying between them. The CDR3 is 13 residues long. In germline, CDR1 is SGHNT, CDR2 YYREEE (reference sequence). The chain's CDR3 is CASSFRGGDTQYF. The CDR3 DNA is TGTGCCAGCAGCTTCCGTGGGGGAGATACGCAGTATTTT. Based on the CDR3 plus reference TRBV5-4 and TRBJ2-3, the full variable domain is ETGVTQSPTHLIKTRGQQVTLRCSSQSGHNTVSWYQQALGQGPQFIFQYYREEENGRGNFPPRFSGLQFPNYSSELNVNALELDDSALYLCASSFRGGDTQYFGPGTRLTVL.

The V call is TRBV4-2, the J call TRBJ2-3, with TRBD2 as a possible D gene (5 bases). CDR1 LGHNA and CDR2 YNFKEQ come from the germline V gene. There are 14 residues in the CDR3. V lost 5 bases to trimming and J lost 3 bases, with 12 bases between them. The CDR3 region has the DNA TGTGCCAGCAGCTCCCTCACGGGGACAGATACGCAGTATTTT. As protein: CASSSLTGTDTQYF.

This clone was picked up one time. This chain connects TRBV7-6 to TRBJ1-3; 7 nucleotides agree with TRBD1. Germline CDR1 and CDR2: SGHVS and FNYEAQ. The CDR3 runs to 17 residues. V shed 1 base and J 2 bases; nucleotides not matched to a gene: 8. The CDR3 nucleotides read TGTGCCAGCAGCTTAGAGCCTCGGGACAGCCCTGGAAACACCATATATTTT. Translation: CASSLEPRDSPGNTIYF. The variable domain in full, completed from reference TRBV7-6 and TRBJ1-3, reads GAGVSQSPRYKVTKRGQDVALRCDPISGHVSLYWYRQALGQGPEFLTYFNYEAQQDKSGLPNDRFSAERPEGSISTLTIQRTEQRDSAMYRCASSLEPRDSPGNTIYFGEGSWLTVV.

The gene calls are TRBV6-1 and TRBJ1-4; D possibly corresponds to TRBD1 (6 bases). Trimming left V 4 bases short and J 5 bases short, with 14 bases between. This CDR3 is built from 15 residues. Germline V lookup: CDR1 MNHNS, CDR2 SASEGT. CDR3 residues: CASSVTGFGNEKLFF. CDR3 in DNA: TGTGCCAGCAGTGTTACAGGGTTTGGGAATGAAAAACTGTTTTTT.

The chain joins TRBV2 to TRBJ2-7, with 10 bases identical to TRBD2. V gave up 10 bases and J gave up 4 bases; unmatched junction bases: 10. The germline V gene encodes CDR1 SNHLY and CDR2 FYNNEI. The CDR3 totals 14 residues. The CDR3 spells CATESGRAGYEQYF. DNA for the CDR3: TGTGCCACAGAAAGCGGGAGGGCCGGGTACGAGCAGTACTTC.

The J gene is TRBJ2-2, the V gene TRBV6-5; a possible D gene is TRBD2 (6 bases). Per the germline V gene, CDR1 is MNHEY and CDR2 is SVGAGI. Trimming left V 0 bases short and J 4 bases short, with 12 bases between. The CDR3 is 16 amino acids. CDR3 sequence reads: CASSYSRERVTGELFF. CDR3 coding DNA: TGTGCCAGCAGTTACTCACGGGAGCGGGTCACCGGGGAGCTGTTTTTT.

The chain is built from TRBV12-5 and TRBJ1-1, with unresolved D. V was trimmed by 3 bases and J by 3 bases, leaving 5 bases between them. CDR1 is LGHNT, CDR2 FRNRAP, per germline. The CDR3 has 12 residues. The CDR3: CASGFGDTEAFF. The CDR3, as DNA: TGTGCTAGTGGTTTTGGGGACACTGAAGCTTTCTTT.